A single sample is the source of the 17 T cell receptor beta chains below, sequenced in a study of PD-1 blockade in classical Hodgkin lymphoma. Sequencing was performed with immunoSEQ multiplex PCR; in TCRdb, only in-frame clones are kept and a portion is missing. The sample consists of about 58,000 clones, approximately 89% of them appearing once. Following autologous stem cell transplantation, relapse occurred in every patient, and exposure to brentuximab vedotin varied. Here the sequenced sample was peripheral blood mononuclear cells (PBMCs), taken before the second cycle of nivolumab. These receptors all stem from a human donor with classical Hodgkin lymphoma.

The chain uses TRBV5-6 and TRBJ2-7; no firm D call. The CDR3 loop spans 14 amino acids. CDR1 and CDR2 from the germline V gene are SGHDT and YYEEEE. The V end was cut by 0 bases, the J end by 3 bases, with 10 bases between. CDR3 sequence reads: CASSLDPQGYEQYF. The CDR3 bases are TGTGCCAGCAGCTTGGACCCACAAGGCTACGAGCAGTACTTC.

The chain joins TRBV6-4 to TRBJ1-1; D is unclear. Germline assignment: CDR1 MRHNA and CDR2 SNTAGT. The CDR3 is 13 residues long. Trimming removed 0 bases from V and 10 bases from J, with 12 bases in between. In nucleotides, the CDR3 is TGTGCCAGCAGTGACTCTCCGGGTAGGTCAGCTTTCTTT. As protein: CASSDSPGRSAFF.

V gene TRBV19 combines with J gene TRBJ2-7, with D perhaps given as TRBD1 or TRBD2 (5 bases each). The germline V and J ends were trimmed by 2 bases and 6 bases, with 23 bases remaining between them. The germline gives CDR1 LNHDA, CDR2 SQIVND (reference sequence). The CDR3 extends over 17 amino acids. The CDR3 DNA reads as TGTGCCAGTAGTATAAGTCGGGACCGGATCGGTTTGAGCGAGCAGTACTTC. It specifies CASSISRDRIGLSEQYF.

This clone has a handful of counts. The chain carries TRBV7-2 and TRBJ1-1; unclear D gene. The V gene's germline CDR1 is SGHTA and CDR2 FQGNSA. This CDR3 is 13 amino acids long. The V and J ends lost 5 bases and 8 bases respectively, with 15 bases between them. The CDR3 here is CASSRMRQAEAFF. CDR3 sequence (DNA): TGTGCCAGCAGCCGTATGCGGCAGGCGGAAGCTTTCTTT.

The rearrangement links TRBV27 to TRBJ2-3; D is uncertain. The CDR3 length is 12 residues. V shed 6 bases and J shed 3 bases, with 7 bases lying between them. From germline, CDR1 is MNHEY and CDR2 SMNVEV (reference sequence). In nucleotides, the CDR3 is TGTGCCAGCAGAAAAGGGACAGATACGCAGTATTTT. Its translation: CASRKGTDTQYF.

This CDR3 is CASSQVRQATSEQFF. CDR3 nucleotide sequence: TGCGCCAGCAGCCAAGTCCGACAGGCCACCTCTGAGCAGTTCTTC. J is TRBJ2-1 and V is TRBV4-3; TRBD1 might be the D (6 bases). Trimming removed 1 base from V and 9 bases from J, with 16 bases in between. Looked up from germline, CDR1 is LGHNA and CDR2 is YSLEER. This CDR3 spans 15 amino acids.

This clone came up a few times. The junction shows a germline mismatch at one end, possibly a read error. This rearrangement joins TRBV10-3 to TRBJ1-1, with 7 bases matching TRBD1. Germline-derived CDR1 and CDR2 are ENHRY and SYGVKD. The CDR3 loop spans 14 amino acids. CDR3 sequence: CAVRDRASNTEAFF. The CDR3 DNA reads TGTGCCGTCAGGGACAGAGCCTCGAACACTGAAGCTTTCTTT.

The chain employs TRBV16 and TRBJ1-4; 7 nucleotides align to TRBD1. The germline gives CDR1 KGHSY, CDR2 FQNENV. The CDR3 consists of 16 residues. With 3 bases clipped from V and 6 bases from J, the junction kept 10 bases outside the gene matches. This CDR3 is CASSHLEGQNYEKLFF. CDR3 DNA sequence: TGTGCCAGCAGCCACCTGGAGGGACAGAACTATGAAAAACTGTTTTTT.

J is TRBJ1-6 and V is TRBV27, with TRBD1 as a possible D gene (5 bases). The CDR3 is 14 amino acids. Trimming pared 8 bases from V and 8 bases from J, leaving 16 bases between. The germline V gene encodes CDR1 MNHEY and CDR2 SMNVEV (reference sequence). For the CDR3, the DNA is TGTGCCAGCGCTCCCGGGACCGCCGATTCACCCCTCCACTTT. Protein: CASAPGTADSPLHF.

V usage is TRBV2 and J usage is TRBJ2-7; weak D call: TRBD2 (5 bases). CDR1 and CDR2 (germline): SNHLY, FYNNEI. V was trimmed by 6 bases and J by 5 bases, leaving 20 bases between them. This CDR3 contains 15 residues. CDR3 DNA sequence: TGTGCCAGCAGCGCTATCCCGACGGGGTCGGACGAGCAGTACTTC. Encoded protein: CASSAIPTGSDEQYF.

The J gene is TRBJ2-7, the V gene TRBV7-6; 7 nucleotides line up with TRBD2. Germline V gives CDR1 SGHVS, CDR2 FNYEAQ. With 1 base clipped from V and 2 bases from J, the junction kept 8 bases outside the gene matches. The CDR3 totals 16 residues. CDR3 nucleotide sequence: TGTGCCAGCAGCTTAGGGGAGGGACCCATCCCCTACGAGCAGTACTTC. Protein product: CASSLGEGPIPYEQYF.

This chain uses TRBV19 with TRBJ1-3; possibly TRBD1 for D (6 bases). Trimming took 2 bases from V and 8 from J, leaving 22 bases between them. This CDR3 spans 17 amino acids. CDR1 and CDR2 (germline): LNHDA, SQIVND (reference sequence). This CDR3 reads CASSIPSDRRPGDTIYF. CDR3 in DNA: TGTGCCAGTAGTATACCTTCCGACAGGCGACCTGGGGACACCATATATTTT.

The rearrangement uses TRBV5-1 and TRBJ2-1; D is uncertain. V was pared by 0 bases and J by 6 bases, with 7 bases between. In germline, CDR1 is SGHRS, CDR2 YFSETQ. There are 13 residues in the CDR3. The CDR3 DNA is TGCGCCAGCAGCTTGGCGAGCTTCAATGAGCAGTTCTTC. Its protein product is CASSLASFNEQFF.

V gene TRBV6-6 combines with J gene TRBJ2-7; 11 bases map to TRBD2. Germline V gene lookup returns CDR1 MNHNY and CDR2 SVGAGI (reference sequence). V lost 6 bases and J lost 6; bases outside the gene matches: 7. The CDR3 runs 14 residues. CDR3 nucleotides: TGTGCCAGCAGACTAGCGGGAGACATCGGCGAGCAGTACTTC. This sequence encodes CASRLAGDIGEQYF.

This CDR3 reads CASSATGENQPQHF. CDR3 bases: TGTGCCAGCTCAGCGACAGGGGAGAATCAGCCCCAGCATTTT. V usage is TRBV18 and J usage is TRBJ1-5; 8 bases match TRBD1. Trimming cost V 5 bases and J 4 bases; bases outside gene matches: 4. This CDR3 has 14 residues. Germline CDR1 and CDR2: KGHSH and LQKENI.

J is TRBJ2-3 and V is TRBV7-9, with 7 bases matching TRBD2. Germline V gives CDR1 SEHNR, CDR2 FQNEAQ (reference sequence). The length of the CDR3 is 16 residues. Trimming at V came to 3 bases and at J to 3 bases, leaving 9 bases not matched to a gene. This CDR3 reads CASSLEALAETDTQYF. In DNA, the CDR3 is TGTGCCAGCAGCTTGGAGGCTCTAGCGGAGACAGATACGCAGTATTTT.

In this sample, this clone turned up once. The CDR3 reads CASSLGTGYNEQFF. CDR3 bases: TGTGCCAGCAGCTTAGGAACAGGATACAATGAGCAGTTCTTC. V and J are TRBV9 and TRBJ2-1; a weak D match, TRBD1 (5 bases). The V and J ends lost 4 bases and 4 bases respectively, with 12 bases between them. The CDR3 is 14 amino acids. Germline values: CDR1 SGDLS, CDR2 YYNGEE.